The clone carrying this T cell receptor beta chain was found many times. The antigen is undetermined. The sample originates from a study of T cells after yellow fever vaccination. Study in general: The fractions with low cell numbers were processed using SMART-Seq v4 Ultra Low Input.

Unmatched junction bases numbered 3, after V lost 4 bases and J lost 7 bases. The germline V gene has CDR1 SGHRS and CDR2 YFSETQ. This CDR3 is 14 amino acids long. Each CDR3 protein gets one entry after TCRdb re-called the 5' RACE reads with MiXCR. Here the sample spans 300,000 to 450,000 distinct CDR3 sequences, 6.2% being singletons. Study observations and caveats: Post-booster repertoires again held most primary-vaccination clones (roughly 96% CD4, 85% to 90% CD8). Only a small proportion of the clonotypes turned up in both the CD4 and the CD8 compartments, likely arising from convergent recombination. Researchers cautioned that FACS-sorted repertoires could harbor abundant clonotypes contaminating from the bulk population.

V is TRBV5-1 and J is TRBJ2-1; 12 bases line up with TRBD2. Sequencing was performed on PBMCs, taken 5 days after the yellow fever booster vaccination. This clonotype originated in a man aged 25-45 years who received the YFV17D yellow fever vaccine. The CDR3 DNA reads TGCGCCAGCAGCCGACTAGCGGGAGTTAATGAGCAGTTCTTC. Translation gives CASSRLAGVNEQFF.